The subject of this entry is one T cell receptor beta chain. Its target is not known. 5'RACE primed from the constant segment yielded TCR alpha and TCR beta cDNA libraries bearing sample barcodes and UMIs. MiXCR, applied by TCRdb to the 5' RACE reads, yields one record per CDR3 protein. Among just over 400,000 distinct CDR3 sequences listed, around 22% were seen once. The data stem from a study of T-cell memory formation after mild COVID-19. After removal of 5 bases from V and 6 bases from J, the junction contained 14 bases not matched to a gene. Germline CDR1 MNHEY, CDR2 SVGEGT. The CDR3 contains 17 residues. Notes on the study in general: Day 15 to 85 contracting clones showed balanced CD4/CD8; day 15 to 37 expanders favored CD4+. Cross-reactive memory seemingly joined, as some responding clones were found in pre-infection memory.

The source is an adult woman who had mild COVID-19 (a few samples of this study predate the infection). Cell type and time point are not known. The source material was PBMCs or a T cell subset sorted from them (not recorded which). This chain joins TRBV6-2 or TRBV6-3 and TRBJ2-1; 9 nucleotides align to TRBD2. The CDR3 region is CASSDRSSGISGNEQFF. The CDR3, as DNA: TGTGCCAGCAGTGACAGGTCTAGCGGGATCAGCGGCAATGAGCAGTTCTTC.